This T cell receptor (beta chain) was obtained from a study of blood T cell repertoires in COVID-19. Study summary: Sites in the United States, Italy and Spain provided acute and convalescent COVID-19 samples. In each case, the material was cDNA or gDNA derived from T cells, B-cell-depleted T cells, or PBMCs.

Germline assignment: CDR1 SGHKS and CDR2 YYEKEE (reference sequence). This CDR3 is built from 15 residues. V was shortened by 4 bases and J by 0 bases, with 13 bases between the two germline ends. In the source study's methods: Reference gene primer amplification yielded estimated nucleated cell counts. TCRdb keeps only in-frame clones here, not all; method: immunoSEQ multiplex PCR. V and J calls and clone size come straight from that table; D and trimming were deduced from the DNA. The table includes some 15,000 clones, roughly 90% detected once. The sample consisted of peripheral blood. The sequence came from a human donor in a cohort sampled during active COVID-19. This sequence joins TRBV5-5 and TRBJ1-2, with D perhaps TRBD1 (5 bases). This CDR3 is CASSTSQGSNYGYTF. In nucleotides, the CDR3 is TGTGCCAGCAGCACTTCCCAGGGTTCTAACTATGGCTACACCTTC.